The 21 T cell receptor beta chains given below trace back to one sample, sequenced in a study of CD4+ T cells in melanoma (dated by TCRdb to between 2022 and 2023). The method was the immunoSEQ multiplex PCR assay. TCRdb retrieved this table from immuneACCESS and kept in-frame rearrangements only. Not all clones are present; in checked studies, unresolved V genes account for under half, and no reason is known for the remainder. Recorded for this sample are some 4,600 clones; around 66% of them occurred a single time. Of the sample, around 30% is held by the ten largest clones. Material: cells from a culture (not recorded whether cultured in vitro). The receptors were sampled from a human donor with melanoma.

V gene TRBV7-9 combines with J gene TRBJ2-7; D ambiguous. V lost 1 base and J lost 3, with 7 bases in between. The CDR3 is made up of 13 amino acids. Looked up from germline, CDR1 is SEHNR and CDR2 is FQNEAQ (reference sequence). The CDR3 nucleotides are TGTGCCAGCAGCTTAGGTCAGTACTACGAGCAGTACTTC. Translation: CASSLGQYYEQYF.

This chain connects TRBV7-2 to TRBJ2-3; 9 bases line up with TRBD2. Germline assignment: CDR1 SGHTA and CDR2 FQGNSA. This CDR3 comprises 17 residues. Trimming removed 4 bases from V and 2 bases from J; junction bases left unmatched: 10. CDR3 loop: CASSSDLLAGVTDTQYF. In DNA, the CDR3 is TGTGCCAGCAGCTCCGACCTTTTAGCGGGGGTCACAGATACGCAGTATTTT.

This clone was seen once. The V and J genes are TRBV28 and TRBJ2-1; possibly TRBD1 for D (8 bases). Germline-derived CDR1 and CDR2 are MDHEN and SYDVKM. V lost 6 bases and J 6 bases, leaving 30 bases between the germline ends. This CDR3 spans 19 amino acids. The CDR3 DNA reads as TGTGCCAGCAGCTCCGTCGGTACAGGGGGAGGGTCTAAGGGCAATGAGCAGTTCTTC. Protein product: CASSSVGTGGGSKGNEQFF.

The chain carries TRBV7-9 and TRBJ1-1, with D possibly TRBD1 on 5 matching bases. V lost 6 bases and J lost 4, with 12 bases in between. The CDR3 totals 13 residues. The germline CDR1 and CDR2 sequences are SEHNR and FQNEAQ (reference sequence). CDR3 residues: CASRPIGGTEAFF. CDR3 coding DNA: TGTGCCAGCAGGCCCATCGGGGGCACTGAAGCTTTCTTT.

This clone rates as medium-sized. The chain has TRBV19 and TRBJ1-5; D is unresolved. The V gene's germline CDR1 is LNHDA and CDR2 SQIVND (reference sequence). This CDR3 spans 14 amino acids. V was trimmed by 6 bases and J by 1 base, leaving 10 bases between them. Written as DNA, the CDR3 is TGTGCCAGTAGATCAGAGGGAAGCAATCAGCCCCAGCATTTT. Protein sequence: CASRSEGSNQPQHF.

This clone was observed a few times. The chain joins TRBV9 to TRBJ1-2; 7 positions match TRBD1. Germline CDR1 SGDLS, CDR2 YYNGEE. The CDR3 consists of 15 residues. J gave up 0 bases and V 3 bases, and 5 bases lay outside the gene matches. CDR3 sequence: CASSGYRGTNYGYTF. The DNA of the CDR3 is TGTGCCAGCAGCGGATACAGGGGCACTAACTATGGCTACACCTTC.

This clone showed up just a few times. The chain employs TRBV4-1 and TRBJ2-2; D is unresolved. CDR1 MGHRA and CDR2 YSYEKL come from the germline V gene. V dropped 2 bases and J dropped 0 bases, with 13 bases sitting between them. This CDR3 comprises 17 residues. CDR3 residues: CASSQFQEFANTGELFF. The CDR3 DNA sequence: TGCGCCAGCAGCCAATTTCAGGAATTCGCGAACACCGGGGAGCTGTTTTTT.

This clone was found a few times. The J gene is TRBJ2-7, the V gene TRBV12-3 or TRBV12-4, with 8 nucleotides matching TRBD1. Germline trimming cut 5 bases from V and 3 bases from J; bases unmatched to any gene: 3. CDR3 length: 13 residues. CDR3 sequence reads: CASSITGGYEQYF. The CDR3 nucleotides read TGTGCCAGCAGTATAACAGGGGGCTACGAGCAGTACTTC.

This clone was seen a handful of times. The chain uses TRBV18 and TRBJ2-3, with D uncertain. Trimming took 3 bases from V and 6 from J, leaving 4 bases between them. CDR1 is KGHSH, CDR2 LQKENI, per germline. This CDR3 comprises 11 residues. CDR3 DNA: TGTGCCAGCTCACCGTGGGATACGCAGTATTTT. This gives the protein CASSPWDTQYF.

V and J are TRBV7-2 and TRBJ2-3; D is perhaps TRBD2 (6 bases). V dropped 1 base and J dropped 5 bases, with 16 bases sitting between them. This CDR3 spans 16 amino acids. Germline-derived CDR1 and CDR2 are SGHTA and FQGNSA. CDR3 coding DNA: TGTGCCAGCAGCTTAGGGGGGACTCGTCGTGGAGATACGCAGTATTTT. Translating gives CASSLGGTRRGDTQYF.

The V gene is TRBV6-5, the J gene TRBJ2-3, with D perhaps matching TRBD1 (6 bases). Trimming shortened V by 5 bases and J by 1 base, and 10 bases separated the two germline ends. Germline V gives CDR1 MNHEY, CDR2 SVGAGI. This CDR3 region has 14 residues. CDR3 region: CASSNYRGTDTQYF. The CDR3 DNA follows: TGTGCCAGCAGTAATTACAGGGGCACAGATACGCAGTATTTT.

The chain uses TRBV14 and TRBJ2-4; D possibly corresponds to TRBD1 (5 bases). CDR3 length: 17 amino acids. CDR1 SGHDN and CDR2 FVKESK come from the germline V gene. V dropped 4 bases and J dropped 2 bases, with 18 bases sitting between them. CDR3 protein: CASSLDSGAGTKNIQYF. In nucleotides, the CDR3 is TGTGCCAGCAGCCTAGACTCTGGGGCTGGGACCAAAAACATTCAGTACTTC.

This sequence joins TRBV12-3 or TRBV12-4 and TRBJ2-5; D unresolved. The CDR3 runs to 13 residues. Trimming stripped 6 bases from V and 4 bases from J, with 12 bases between. CDR3 region: CASSLPLGETQYF. DNA of the CDR3: TGTGCCAGCAGCCTACCTTTGGGAGAGACCCAGTACTTC.

The J gene is TRBJ1-1, the V gene TRBV3-1 (or the pseudogene TRBV3-2), with a tentative D call TRBD1 (6 bases). Germline V gene data show CDR1 as LGHDT and CDR2 as YNNKEL (reference sequence). The CDR3 length is 16 residues. V lost 4 bases to trimming and J lost 1 base, with 16 bases between them. The CDR3 region is CASSLWGLGGNTEAFF. For the CDR3, the DNA is TGTGCCAGCAGCCTCTGGGGTCTAGGGGGGAACACTGAAGCTTTCTTT.

The rearrangement joins TRBV19 to TRBJ1-2; the D is unclear. Germline V gives CDR1 LNHDA, CDR2 SQIVND (reference sequence). The ends were cut back, 5 bases at V and 4 bases at J, with 11 bases in the middle. The CDR3 length is 13 residues. The CDR3 here is CASSRVGPYGYTF. CDR3 sequence (DNA): TGTGCCAGTAGTCGGGTGGGCCCCTATGGCTACACCTTC.

This chain links TRBV5-5 with TRBJ1-6; a weak D match, TRBD1 (6 bases). Germline V lookup: CDR1 SGHKS, CDR2 YYEKEE (reference sequence). The CDR3 is 14 residues long. V lost 5 bases and J 7 bases, leaving 13 bases between the germline ends. Here the CDR3 DNA reads TGTGCCAGCAGTCAGGGGTTTAGGAATTCACCCCTCCACTTT. Protein sequence: CASSQGFRNSPLHF.

The chain is built from TRBV6-5 and TRBJ1-6; 8 nucleotides match TRBD1. The CDR3 length is 14 residues. The germline V gene has CDR1 MNHEY and CDR2 SVGAGI. V gave up 7 bases and J gave up 9 bases; unmatched junction bases: 8. CDR3 amino acids: CASTQGAGGSPLHF. CDR3 bases: TGTGCCAGCACCCAGGGGGCAGGTGGTTCACCCCTCCACTTT.

This clone is medium-sized within its sample. The CDR3 nucleotides read TGCGCCAGCAGCCCCGGGGGGGCGACAGATACGCAGTATTTT. It is translated as CASSPGGATDTQYF. The chain joins TRBV4-3 to TRBJ2-3; TRBD2 matches 8 bases. The germline gives CDR1 LGHNA, CDR2 YSLEER. The ends lost 4 bases at V and 3 bases at J; junction bases unmatched: 3. The CDR3 covers 14 residues.

This clone occurred once. The chain carries TRBV21-1 and TRBJ2-1; TRBD1 is taken as the D call from the table, unchecked against the DNA. TRBV21-1 is a documented pseudogene. The CDR3 totals 21 residues. CDR3 sequence reads: CASSHRWQGEFLTVSYNEQFF. The CDR3 DNA reads as TGTGCCAGCAGCCACCGGTGGCAGGGTGAGTTTCTAACCGTCTCGTACAATGAGCAGTTCTTC.

The chain employs TRBV21-1 and TRBJ2-2; the DNA was not compared with TRBD2, the D call given in the table. TRBV21-1 corresponds to a pseudogene. The CDR3 is 16 amino acids. For the CDR3, the DNA is TGTGCCAGCAGCCTAGGCGGCGGGGAAAACACCGGGGAGCTGTTTTTT. Translated: CASSLGGGENTGELFF.

This clone was seen a handful of times. V is TRBV7-6 and J is TRBJ2-7; 7 positions match TRBD1. With 6 bases clipped from V and 0 bases from J, the junction kept 5 bases outside the gene matches. Germline V gives CDR1 SGHVS, CDR2 FNYEAQ. This CDR3 has 14 amino acids. CDR3 DNA: TGTGCCAGCAGTCCCGACAGGGTCTCCTACGAGCAGTACTTC. Translated, it gives CASSPDRVSYEQYF.